A single TCR beta chain is shown here with its context. This clone was counted a single time. Its antigen has not been determined. No base-level quality is on record; no much larger clone is a single base apart. Whole blood was collected in K2EDTA tubes by collaborating institutions according to the institutions' own protocols. For TCRbeta analysis, collaborators shipped samples as frozen whole blood, isolated PBMCs, or DNA extracted from either of those sample types. The data are from a study of blood T cell repertoires in COVID-19 (dated by TCRdb to 2019 to 2021). For the wider study: Samples from collaborators originated in the United States, Italy and Spain and spanned both the acute and convalescent phases of COVID-19. A freely available public database, intended as a resource for researchers studying the immune response to SARS-CoV-2, is where the repertoires were released. The dataset comprised deeply sampled blood TCRbeta repertoires from subjects exposed to, actively infected with, or recovered from COVID-19. Sample metadata almost always included a de-identified subject ID, COVID-19 status, age in years and sex. The prospective study material was composed of cDNA or gDNA derived from T cells, B-cell-depleted T cells, or PBMCs. Where HLA class I and class II types were available, the types were taken from metadata supplied by the sample provider, not from assay-based typing. Samples came from the ongoing ImmuneRACE study (first 160 participants) plus 1,254 subjects from 6 global collaborators. What the study reported, not specific to this receptor: The amount of clinical and demographic metadata varied by source and participant and was provided uncurated.

TCRbeta CDR3 regions were amplified from genomic DNA by means of the immunoSEQ Assay, a bias-controlled multiplex PCR. The study's processing was this. The number of nucleated cells in each sample was estimated by amplification of reference gene primers within the assay. To quantify the absolute abundance of each unique TCRbeta CDR3 rearrangement, sequence reads were collapsed and filtered. For each sample, productive Simpson clonality was calculated as the square root of Simpson's diversity index across productive rearrangements. Drawn from immuneACCESS, this table holds only the in-frame rearrangements with V and J called that TCRdb kept. Clones are partly lost; checked studies trace under half to an unresolved V gene and leave the rest unexplained. V and J calls and clone size are given by that table; D and trimming were obtained from the DNA. Across this sample there are some 200,000 clones, with around 82% seen only once. In total, the top ten clones hold about 7% of the sample.

The source is a woman aged 70-85 years with acute or convalescent COVID-19. Sequenced: peripheral blood.

In nucleotide form, the sequence is TGTGCCAGCAGCCAAGGACAGGGGCTAGGCTATGGCTACACCTTC. This translates into CASSQGQGLGYGYTF. The chain is assembled from TRBV3-1 (or the pseudogene TRBV3-2) and TRBJ1-2, with 8 bases matching TRBD1. At the junction V is shortened by 1 base and J by 4 bases; bases outside the gene matches: 5. The germline V gene encodes CDR1 LGHDT and CDR2 YNNKEL (reference sequence). The CDR3 starts with the cysteine, ends with the phenylalanine, and has 15 residues. Of all the DNA, just the CDR3 is kept, 45 bases in frame from base 1.